This T cell receptor beta chain derives from a study of blood T cells in healthy people across ages. Study as a whole: The template switching approach captured approximately one barcoded beta molecule for every two T cells. Findings and caveats of the study: Aged donors had fewer naive CD4+ cells and lower diversity than long-lived donors. Researchers deemed the diversity estimates from one million T cells underestimates.

The sample holds a few counts of this clonotype. Antigen unknown. Next came a second PCR, run for roughly 6 to 11 cycles, which used a sample-barcoded 5' primer along with a J-beta primer mix. TCRdb reanalysed the 5' RACE reads using MiXCR and keeps one entry per CDR3 protein. The sample has around 710,000 distinct CDR3 sequences, around 40% seen once. Each sample gave at least 6 million isolated PBMCs. The material sequenced was blood. The sequence came from a woman in her sixties or seventies in good health.

The CDR3 here is CSACRSGQPQHF. Here the CDR3 DNA reads TGCAGTGCTTGCAGATCGGGGCAGCCCCAGCATTTT. This chain joins TRBV20-1 and TRBJ1-5; D gene ambiguous. V was shortened by 5 bases and J by 7 bases, with 12 bases between the two germline ends. The germline V gene encodes CDR1 DFQATT and CDR2 SNEGSKA (reference sequence). CDR3 length: 12 amino acids.